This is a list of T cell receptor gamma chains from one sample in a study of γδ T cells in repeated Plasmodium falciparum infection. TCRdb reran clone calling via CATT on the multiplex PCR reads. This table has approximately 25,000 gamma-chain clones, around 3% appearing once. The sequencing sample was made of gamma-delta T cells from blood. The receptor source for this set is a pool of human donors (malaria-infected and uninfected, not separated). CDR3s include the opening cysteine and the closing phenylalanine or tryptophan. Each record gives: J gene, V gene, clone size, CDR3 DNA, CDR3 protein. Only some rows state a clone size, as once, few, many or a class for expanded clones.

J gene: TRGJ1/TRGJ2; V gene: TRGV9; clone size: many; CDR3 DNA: TGTGCCCTGTGGGAGCCTTTGCGGTATAGGAAACTCTTT; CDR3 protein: CALWEPLRYRKLF
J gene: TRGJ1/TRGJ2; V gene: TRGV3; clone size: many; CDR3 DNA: TGTGCCACCTGGGACAGTCTCTGTTATAAGAAACTCTTT; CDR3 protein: CATWDSLCYKKLF
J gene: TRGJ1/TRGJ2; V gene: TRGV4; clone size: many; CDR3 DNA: TGTGCCACCTGGGATGATCGGAATTATTATAAGAAACTCTTT; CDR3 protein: CATWDDRNYYKKLF
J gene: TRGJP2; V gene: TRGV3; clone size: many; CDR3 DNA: TGTGCCACCTGGGACATACTTAGTGATTGGATCAAGACGTTT; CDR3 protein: CATWDILSDWIKTF
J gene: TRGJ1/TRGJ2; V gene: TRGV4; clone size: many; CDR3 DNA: TGTGCCACCTGGGACGGGCCCTCCGTTTATTATAAGAAACTCTTT; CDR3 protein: CATWDGPSVYYKKLF
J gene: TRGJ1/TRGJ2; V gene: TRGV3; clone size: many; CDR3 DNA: TGTGCCACCTGGGGTAAGAATTATTATAAGAAACTCTTT; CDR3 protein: CATWGKNYYKKLF
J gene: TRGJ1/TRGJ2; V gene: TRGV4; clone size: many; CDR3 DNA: TGTGCCACCTGGGATGGCCCCTCCCTTTATTATAAGAAACTCTTT; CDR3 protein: CATWDGPSLYYKKLF
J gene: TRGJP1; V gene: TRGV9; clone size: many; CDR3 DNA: TGTGCCTTGTGGGAGGCACAGCCAAGAGGTTGGTTCAAGATATTT; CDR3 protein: CALWEAQPRGWFKIF
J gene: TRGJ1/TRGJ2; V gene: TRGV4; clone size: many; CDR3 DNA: TGTGCCACCTGGGAGATGATGAATTATTATAAGAAACTCTTT; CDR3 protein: CATWEMMNYYKKLF
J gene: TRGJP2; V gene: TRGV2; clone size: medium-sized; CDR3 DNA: TGTGCCACCTGGGACGGGCCGGGTGGTGATTGGATCAAGACGTTT; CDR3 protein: CATWDGPGGDWIKTF
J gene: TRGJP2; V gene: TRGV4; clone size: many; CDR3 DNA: TGTGCCACCTGGGATCAAAGTGATTGGATCAAGACGTTT; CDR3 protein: CATWDQSDWIKTF
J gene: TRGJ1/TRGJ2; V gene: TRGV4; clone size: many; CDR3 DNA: TGTGCCACCTGGGACGGCGTCCCTAACTTTTATTATAAGAAACTCTTT; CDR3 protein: CATWDGVPNFYYKKLF
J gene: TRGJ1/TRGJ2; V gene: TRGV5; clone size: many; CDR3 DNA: TGTGCCACCTGGGACCGGTATTATTATAAGAAACTCTTT; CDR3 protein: CATWDRYYYKKLF
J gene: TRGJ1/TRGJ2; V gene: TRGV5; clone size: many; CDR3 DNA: TGTGCCACCTGGGATCTTCTTTATTATAAGAAACTCTTT; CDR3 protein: CATWDLLYYKKLF
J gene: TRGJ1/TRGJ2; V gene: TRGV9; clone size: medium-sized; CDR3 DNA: TGTGCCTTGTGGGATGAGAATTATTATAAGAAACTCTTT; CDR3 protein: CALWDENYYKKLF
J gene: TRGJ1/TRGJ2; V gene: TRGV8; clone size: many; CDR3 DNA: TGTGCCACCTGGGATCCCCCAAGTTGGACTTATAAGAAACTCTTT; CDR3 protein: CATWDPPSWTYKKLF
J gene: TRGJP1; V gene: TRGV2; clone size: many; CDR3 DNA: TGTGCCACCTGGGTAGGTTGGTTCAAGATATTT; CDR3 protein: CATWVGWFKIF
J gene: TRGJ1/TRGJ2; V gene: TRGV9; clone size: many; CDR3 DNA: TGTGCCTTGTGGGAGGTTGAAACCCACTATAAGAAACTCTTT; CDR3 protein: CALWEVETHYKKLF
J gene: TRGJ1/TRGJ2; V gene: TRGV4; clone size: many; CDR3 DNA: TGTGCCACCTGGGATGGGGGGTTAGGGTACTATTATAAGAAACTCTTT; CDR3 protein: CATWDGGLGYYYKKLF
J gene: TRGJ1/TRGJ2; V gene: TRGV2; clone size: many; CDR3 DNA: TGTGCCACCTGGGACGGGCCTTTTCATTATAAGAAACTCTTT; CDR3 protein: CATWDGPFHYKKLF
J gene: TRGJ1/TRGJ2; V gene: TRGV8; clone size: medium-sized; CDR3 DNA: TGTGCCACCTGGGATATCCCGGCGGATTATTATAAGAAACTCTTT; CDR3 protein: CATWDIPADYYKKLF
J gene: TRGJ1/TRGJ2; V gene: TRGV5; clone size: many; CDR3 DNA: TGTGCCACCTGGGATATTAATTATAAGAAACTCTTT; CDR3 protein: CATWDINYKKLF
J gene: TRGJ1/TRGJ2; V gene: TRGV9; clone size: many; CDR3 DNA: TGTGCCTTGTGGGAGGTGCACCCGAGAGGGAAACTCTTT; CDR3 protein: CALWEVHPRGKLF
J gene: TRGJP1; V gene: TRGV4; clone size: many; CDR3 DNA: TGTGCCACCTGGGATGGGCGTAGCACTGGTTGGTTCAAGATATTT; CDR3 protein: CATWDGRSTGWFKIF
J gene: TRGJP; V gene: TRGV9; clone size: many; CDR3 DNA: TGTGCCTTGTGGGGGGTTTATGAGTTGGGCAAAAAAATCAAGGTATTT; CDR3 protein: CALWGVYELGKKIKVF
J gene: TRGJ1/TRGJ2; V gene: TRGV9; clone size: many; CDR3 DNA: TGTGCCTTGTGGGAGGCTAACAAGAAACTCTTT; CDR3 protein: CALWEANKKLF
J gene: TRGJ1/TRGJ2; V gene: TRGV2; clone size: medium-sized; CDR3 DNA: TGTGCCACCTGGGACGGGGTATATTATAAGAAACTCTTT; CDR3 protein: CATWDGVYYKKLF
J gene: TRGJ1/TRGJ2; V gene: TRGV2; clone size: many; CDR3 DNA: TGTGCCACCTGGGACGGGCCAGGTAAGAAACTCTTT; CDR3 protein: CATWDGPGKKLF
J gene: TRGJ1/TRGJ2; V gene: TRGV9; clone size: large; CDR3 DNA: TGTGCCTTGTGGGACCGCCTGCAAGGGAATTATAAGAAACTCTTT; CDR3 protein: CALWDRLQGNYKKLF
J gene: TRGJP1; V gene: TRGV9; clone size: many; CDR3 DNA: TGTGCCTTGTGGGGGATTGATACCACTGGTTGGTTCAAGATATTT; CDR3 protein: CALWGIDTTGWFKIF
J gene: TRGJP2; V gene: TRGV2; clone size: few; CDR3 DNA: TGTGCCACCTGGGACGCCCCAGCGGGCGGTGATTGGATCAAGACGTTT; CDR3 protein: CATWDAPAGGDWIKTF
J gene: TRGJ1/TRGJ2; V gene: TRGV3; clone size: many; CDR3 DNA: TGTGCCACCTGGGACAGCCCTCCTTATTATAAGAAACTCTTT; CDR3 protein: CATWDSPPYYKKLF
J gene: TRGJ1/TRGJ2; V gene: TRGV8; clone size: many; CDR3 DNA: TGTGCCACCTGGGATAAGAGTCATTATAAGAAACTCTTT; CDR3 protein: CATWDKSHYKKLF
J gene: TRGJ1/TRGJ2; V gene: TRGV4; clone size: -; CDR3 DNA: TGTGCCACCTGGGACGGTCGGAATCATTATAAGAAACTCTTT; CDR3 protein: CATWDGRNHYKKLF
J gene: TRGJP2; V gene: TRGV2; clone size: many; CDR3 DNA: TGCGCCACCTGGGACGGAAGTAGCGATTGGATCAAGACGTTT; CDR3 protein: CATWDGSSDWIKTF
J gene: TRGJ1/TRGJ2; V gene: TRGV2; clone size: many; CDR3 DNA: TGTGCCACCTGGGACGGGGATACGAAACTCTTT; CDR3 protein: CATWDGDTKLF
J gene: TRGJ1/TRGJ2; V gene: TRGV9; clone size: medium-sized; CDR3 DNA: TGTGCCTTGTGGGAGGTGCAAGGTTATAAGAAACTCTTT; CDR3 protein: CALWEVQGYKKLF